Below are 29 T cell receptor beta chains sequenced from a single sample in a study of blood T cell repertoires in COVID-19. The assay was immunoSEQ multiplex PCR, and TCRdb's table has in-frame clones only and misses some. The sample carries about 26,000 clones, roughly 90% recorded once. Material for sequencing was peripheral blood. The receptors here all came from a human donor in a cohort sampled during active COVID-19.

The chain is built from TRBV7-2 and TRBJ1-3; 7 nucleotides agree with TRBD1. Germline V CDR1 and CDR2: SGHTA, FQGNSA. The V segment lost 4 bases and the J segment 2 bases; nucleotides outside the gene matches: 5. This CDR3 contains 15 residues. The CDR3 DNA reads TGTGCCAGCAGCTCCGTGACAGGGACTGGAAACACCATATATTTT. It yields the protein CASSSVTGTGNTIYF.

The J gene is TRBJ1-5, the V gene TRBV5-5, with TRBD1 matching 9 bases. With 2 bases clipped from V and 4 bases from J, the junction kept 4 bases outside the gene matches. The germline gives CDR1 SGHKS, CDR2 YYEKEE (reference sequence). This CDR3 has 15 residues. The CDR3 here is CASSFSGTGNQPQHF. CDR3 DNA: TGTGCCAGCAGCTTCAGCGGGACAGGGAATCAGCCCCAGCATTTT.

The rearrangement uses TRBV5-1 and TRBJ2-2; 7 positions agree with TRBD1. CDR3 length: 15 amino acids. Germline V gene lookup returns CDR1 SGHRS and CDR2 YFSETQ. V shed 1 base and J 2 bases; nucleotides not matched to a gene: 2. CDR3 sequence reads: CASSLTGANTGELFF. For the CDR3, the DNA is TGCGCCAGCAGCTTGACAGGGGCAAACACCGGGGAGCTGTTTTTT.

The CDR3 region has the DNA TGTGCCAGCAGTTTTCTGAAGAGAACAACTAATGAAAAACTGTTTTTT. It is translated as CASSFLKRTTNEKLFF. The chain recombines TRBV28 with TRBJ1-4, with D hard to call. Between the trimmed V and J ends, which lost 3 bases and 0 bases, there was a span of 11 bases. CDR3 length equals 16 residues. Germline V gene sequence: CDR1 MDHEN, CDR2 SYDVKM. The full variable domain, rest sourced from reference TRBV28 and TRBJ1-4, is DVKVTQSSRYLVKRTGEKVFLECVQDMDHENMFWYRQDPGLGLRLIYFSYDVKMKEKGDIPEGYSVSREKKERFSLILESASTNQTSMYLCASSFLKRTTNEKLFFGSGTQLSVL.

V usage is TRBV7-2 and J usage is TRBJ1-5; 7 nucleotides agree with TRBD1. This CDR3 spans 14 amino acids. CDR1 is SGHTA and CDR2 is FQGNSA in the germline V gene. The V and J ends lost 5 bases and 6 bases, in that order; junction bases with no gene match: 7. In nucleotides, the CDR3 is TGTGCCAGCAGCCAGGGGGTGCTCGGTCAGCCCCAGCATTTT. Encoded protein: CASSQGVLGQPQHF.

V is TRBV5-1 and J is TRBJ2-7, with 8 bases identical to TRBD2. The CDR3 length is 14 residues. The germline V gene has CDR1 SGHRS and CDR2 YFSETQ. With V trimmed by 0 bases and J by 6 bases, 5 bases remained unmatched. In nucleotides, the CDR3 is TGCGCCAGCAGCTTGGGTAGCGGGGCTATCGAGCAGTACTTC. Translation: CASSLGSGAIEQYF.

J is TRBJ1-1 and V is TRBV3-1 (or the pseudogene TRBV3-2), with D possibly TRBD1 on 6 matching bases. The germline gives CDR1 LGHDT, CDR2 YNNKEL (reference sequence). Trimming removed 2 bases at V and 1 base at J, with 11 bases between. The CDR3 extends over 15 amino acids. The CDR3 nucleotides are TGTGCCAGCAGCCAACGCGGGGGCGCGAACACTGAAGCTTTCTTT. This sequence encodes CASSQRGGANTEAFF.

V gene TRBV6-2 or TRBV6-3 combines with J gene TRBJ2-1, with 9 bases fitting TRBD2. The CDR3 covers 16 residues. The V segment lost 5 bases and the J segment 4 bases; nucleotides outside the gene matches: 9. CDR1 MNHEY and CDR2 SVGEGT come from the germline V gene. CDR3 DNA sequence: TGTGCCAGCAGTGGTAGAGCGGGAGGCCCATACAATGAGCAGTTCTTC. Translating gives CASSGRAGGPYNEQFF.

CDR3 protein: CSVRPTSGGPGEQYF. The CDR3 nucleotides read TGCAGCGTTCGTCCTACTAGCGGGGGGCCAGGGGAGCAGTACTTC. The chain uses TRBV29-1 and TRBJ2-7; 12 bases match TRBD2. With 5 bases clipped from V and 7 bases from J, the junction kept 12 bases outside the gene matches. From germline, CDR1 is SQVTM and CDR2 ANQGSEA. This CDR3 spans 15 amino acids.

This clone has more than one count but fewer than ten. The V gene is TRBV7-2, the J gene TRBJ2-7; TRBD1 agrees at 11 bases. V lost 5 bases, J lost 5 bases, and 8 bases stayed unmatched. Germline CDR1 and CDR2: SGHTA and FQGNSA. The CDR3 sequence is 15 residues long. The CDR3 nucleotides are TGTGCCAGCAGCCGCCGGACAGGGGGCGCGGACGAGCAGTACTTC. Translating it yields CASSRRTGGADEQYF.

This clone appeared a single time. The chain carries TRBV6-1 and TRBJ1-1, with D perhaps matching TRBD1 (6 bases). V was pared by 3 bases and J by 1 base, with 6 bases between. The CDR3 length is 13 residues. The V gene's germline CDR1 is MNHNS and CDR2 SASEGT. CDR3 sequence (DNA): TGTGCCAGCAGTGACAGGGGGAACACTGAAGCTTTCTTT. It yields the protein CASSDRGNTEAFF.

CDR3 sequence (DNA): TGTGCTAGTGGTATACTTAACGGAGGCACCGGGGAGCTGTTTTTT. Translation: CASGILNGGTGELFF. The V gene is TRBV12-5, the J gene TRBJ2-2; TRBD2 is a possible D gene (5 bases). Germline-derived CDR1 and CDR2 are LGHNT and FRNRAP. V lost 5 bases and J 4 bases, leaving 14 bases between the germline ends. This CDR3 has 15 residues. The full variable domain, completed using reference TRBV12-5 and TRBJ2-2, is DARVTQTPRHKVTEMGQEVTMRCQPILGHNTVFWYRQTMMQGLELLAYFRNRAPLDDSGMPKDRFSAEMPDATLATLKIQPSEPRDSAVYFCASGILNGGTGELFFGEGSRLTVL.

The chain carries TRBV21-1 and TRBJ2-7; TRBD2 was called by the table and not checked on the DNA. TRBV21-1 is labeled a pseudogene. The CDR3 runs to 18 residues. The CDR3 protein is CASSSWDVEGGLWNEQYF. CDR3 DNA sequence: TGTGCCAGCAGCTCATGGGATGTTGAGGGAGGGCTGTGGAACGAGCAGTACTTC.

This clone was counted a single time. The chain links TRBV9 to TRBJ1-4, with TRBD1 identical over 8 bases. Trimming cost V 0 bases and J 5 bases; bases outside gene matches: 12. From germline, CDR1 is SGDLS and CDR2 YYNGEE. This CDR3 is built from 18 residues. The CDR3 bases are TGTGCCAGCAGCGTAGGTATGGCGCGCGGGGACAGGAATGAAAAACTGTTTTTT. Residues: CASSVGMARGDRNEKLFF.

V and J are TRBV10-2 and TRBJ2-7; 10 positions match TRBD1. The CDR3 totals 14 residues. The germline CDR1 and CDR2 sequences are WSHSY and SAAADI. The J segment lost 5 bases and the V segment lost 10 bases, leaving 11 bases of the junction unmatched. The CDR3 DNA is TGCGCCACCGAGGTCCTCGGGACAGGGGACGAGCAGTACTTC. It encodes CATEVLGTGDEQYF.

This clone was recorded once. This sequence joins TRBV4-1 and TRBJ1-2, with 8 nucleotides matching TRBD1. Losses at the gene ends were 3 bases for V and 4 bases for J; bases not matched to a gene: 4. Per germline, CDR1 MGHRA and CDR2 YSYEKL. CDR3 size: 14 residues. CDR3 DNA: TGCGCCAGCAGCCACGTGGGACAGGTCTATGGCTACACCTTC. Protein: CASSHVGQVYGYTF.

The chain uses TRBV2 and TRBJ2-1; maybe TRBD2 (6 bases). This CDR3 has 14 residues. Germline V gene sequence: CDR1 SNHLY, CDR2 FYNNEI. The CDR3 loop is CASKPGSNSNEQFF. The DNA for the CDR3 is TGTGCTTCTAAGCCCGGGAGTAATTCCAATGAGCAGTTCTTC.

The chain is built from TRBV6-1 and TRBJ2-7, with 7 bases aligning to TRBD2. CDR1 MNHNS and CDR2 SASEGT come from the germline V gene. The CDR3 covers 16 residues. Trimming took 0 bases from V and 0 from J; bases not matched to a gene: 5. CDR3 in amino acids: CASSEATAGSSYEQYF. The CDR3 coding sequence is TGTGCCAGCAGTGAAGCGACAGCGGGGAGCTCCTACGAGCAGTACTTC.

The rearrangement links TRBV2 to TRBJ1-6, with TRBD1 identical over 8 bases. Germline V gene data show CDR1 as SNHLY and CDR2 as FYNNEI. Trimming at V came to 8 bases and at J to 7 bases, leaving 7 bases not matched to a gene. CDR3 length: 14 residues. CDR3 loop: CASDPDRANSPLHF. As DNA, the CDR3 is TGTGCCAGCGACCCGGACAGGGCGAATTCACCCCTCCACTTT.

This rearrangement joins TRBV10-1 to TRBJ2-3, with TRBD1 matching over 9 bases. This CDR3 has 16 residues. V lost 0 bases to trimming and J lost 7 bases; unmatched junction nucleotides: 8. Germline V lookup: CDR1 WNHNN, CDR2 SYGVQD (reference sequence). The CDR3 coding sequence is TGCGCCAGCAGTGAGTCGACAGGACAGGGGTTTCATACGCAGTATTTT. As protein: CASSESTGQGFHTQYF.

J is TRBJ2-3 and V is TRBV15, with 10 bases aligning to TRBD2. Germline V gives CDR1 LNHNV, CDR2 YYDKDF (reference sequence). This CDR3 comprises 18 residues. Losses at the gene ends were 1 base for V and 1 base for J; bases not matched to a gene: 8. CDR3 in amino acids: CATSRALAGVSRTDTQYF. In nucleotides, the CDR3 is TGTGCCACCAGCAGAGCCCTAGCGGGAGTATCTCGCACAGATACGCAGTATTTT.

This chain uses TRBV4-2 with TRBJ2-7; 14 nucleotides match TRBD2. With V trimmed by 3 bases and J by 5 bases, 9 bases remained unmatched. Germline CDR1 reads LGHNA; CDR2 reads YNFKEQ. This CDR3 has 17 residues. The CDR3 DNA is TGTGCCAGCAGCCATCAGGGACTAGCGGGGGAGTCAGACGAGCAGTACTTC. Protein: CASSHQGLAGESDEQYF.

The chain combines TRBV28 with TRBJ1-2; D gene uncertain. Germline V gene sequence: CDR1 MDHEN, CDR2 SYDVKM. The CDR3 sequence is 13 residues long. V was shortened by 2 bases and J by 5 bases, with 9 bases between the two germline ends. Here the CDR3 DNA reads TGTGCCAGCAGTTTAGGGCACCTTTATGGCTACACCTTC. Translating gives CASSLGHLYGYTF.

In its sample, this clone was seen once. The rearrangement links TRBV5-4 to TRBJ2-3, with TRBD2 identical over 15 bases. Germline lookup yields CDR1 SGHNT and CDR2 YYREEE (reference sequence). The CDR3 has 17 amino acids. V trimming: 4 bases; J trimming: 6 bases; junction bases outside the gene matches: 9. The DNA for the CDR3 is TGTGCCAGCAGCGCCGGGACTAGCGGGAGGCTGAAGGATACGCAGTATTTT. It codes for CASSAGTSGRLKDTQYF. The variable domain in full, completed from reference TRBV5-4 and TRBJ2-3, reads ETGVTQSPTHLIKTRGQQVTLRCSSQSGHNTVSWYQQALGQGPQFIFQYYREEENGRGNFPPRFSGLQFPNYSSELNVNALELDDSALYLCASSAGTSGRLKDTQYFGPGTRLTVL.

J is TRBJ1-1 and V is TRBV12-3 or TRBV12-4, with 8 bases that match TRBD1. The CDR3 is made up of 11 amino acids. The V gene end was trimmed by 6 bases and the J gene end by 6 bases; junction bases not matched to a gene: 0. CDR3 protein: CASRQGAEAFF. The CDR3 DNA sequence: TGTGCCAGCAGACAGGGGGCTGAAGCTTTCTTT.

The chain is built from TRBV5-1 and TRBJ1-1; D is unresolved. This CDR3 has 14 residues. Germline lookup yields CDR1 SGHRS and CDR2 YFSETQ. The germline V and J ends were trimmed by 1 base and 4 bases, with 11 bases remaining between them. The CDR3 bases are TGCGCCAGCAGCTTGTTCATGGGGAGCACTGAAGCTTTCTTT. The encoded protein is CASSLFMGSTEAFF.

The V call is TRBV9, the J call TRBJ2-1, with 8 nucleotides matching TRBD2. Trimming took 0 bases from V and 4 from J; bases not matched to a gene: 3. The germline CDR1 and CDR2 sequences are SGDLS and YYNGEE. This CDR3 is built from 15 residues. The CDR3 sequence is CASSVGSSGYNEQFF. As DNA, the CDR3 is TGTGCCAGCAGCGTAGGATCTAGCGGGTACAATGAGCAGTTCTTC.

The chain carries TRBV7-2 and TRBJ2-2; possibly TRBD2 for D (5 bases). Trimming cost V 3 bases and J 4 bases, with 12 bases left between them. Per the germline V gene, CDR1 is SGHTA and CDR2 is FQGNSA. The CDR3 is 15 amino acids. In DNA form, the CDR3 reads TGTGCCAGCAGCTTGGTGGGAGTGGGCACCGGGGAGCTGTTTTTT. Translated, it gives CASSLVGVGTGELFF. Together with reference TRBV7-2 and TRBJ2-2, the CDR3 gives the full variable domain: GAGVSQSPSNKVTEKGKDVELRCDPISGHTALYWYRQSLGQGLEFLIYFQGNSAPDKSGLPSDRFSAERTGGSVSTLTIQRTQQEDSAVYLCASSLVGVGTGELFFGEGSRLTVL.

The chain employs TRBV5-1 and TRBJ2-7, with D possibly TRBD1 on 5 matching bases. The V gene's germline CDR1 is SGHRS and CDR2 YFSETQ. V was pared by 5 bases and J by 1 base, with 10 bases between. The length of the CDR3 is 13 residues. This CDR3 is CASRYQGSYEQYF. CDR3 nucleotide sequence: TGCGCCAGCAGATATCAGGGATCCTACGAGCAGTACTTC.